Listed below are T cell receptor beta chains from one sample, sequenced in a study of OX40 agonist ivuxolimab in advanced cancers. Produced via immunoSEQ multiplex PCR; TCRdb's table is partial and in-frame only. The table shows approximately 70,000 clones, with approximately 84% occurring only once. This specimen consisted of CD4+ or CD8+ T cells sorted from blood, obtained in a trial of the OX40 agonist ivuxolimab. All receptors come from an adult with an advanced solid tumor such as melanoma, head and neck, liver or kidney cancer. Both conserved end residues are trimmed from each CDR3. The size entry is marked missing in some rows and otherwise reads once, few, many or a size class.

TRBV10-3	-	TRBJ1-4	AISRNQGEKLF
TRBV19	once	TRBJ1-2	ASSLRDREGYT
TRBV2	-	TRBJ1-1	ASSAGRMNTEAF
TRBV5-4	-	TRBJ2-2	ASSLKQVNTGELF
TRBV29-1	-	TRBJ1-1	SVDLGRKGRHNTEAF
TRBV7-3	-	TRBJ2-3	ASSAYDTQY
TRBV30	few	TRBJ1-1	AWSASRFWAF
TRBV7-9	-	TRBJ2-1	ASSLGTVYNEQF
TRBV7-2	-	TRBJ2-3	ASHRGDSDTQY
TRBV5-1	once	TRBJ1-2	ASSLAVTGASYGYT
TRBV27	-	TRBJ1-3	ASSETIAGNTIY
TRBV10-2	-	TRBJ2-3	ASRDTTDTQY
TRBV4-3	-	TRBJ2-3	ASSLTGGVGDTQY
TRBV7-2	-	TRBJ1-2	ASREITETYGYT
TRBV6-6	-	TRBJ1-4	ASQTGGEKLF
TRBV7-8	-	TRBJ1-2	ASSRSTGEGYT
TRBV11-2	-	TRBJ2-2	ASSLAGTGELF
TRBV5-4	-	TRBJ2-2	ASQGQGARTGELF
TRBV7-2	once	TRBJ1-1	ASRVGPDLMNTEAF
TRBV9	-	TRBJ2-1	ASSVGVGSSYNEQF
TRBV18	-	TRBJ1-2	ASSPLGEGYT
TRBV13	-	TRBJ2-4	ASSRRSTGRDIQY
TRBV9	-	TRBJ2-5	ASSVVGLASGETQY
TRBV18	-	TRBJ1-5	ASSPQGIQPQH
TRBV12-5	-	TRBJ2-1	ASGLVTSGIYNEQF
TRBV7-3	few	TRBJ2-2	ASSLFNTGELF
TRBV5-1	few	TRBJ1-4	ASSLGTGVSGEKLF
TRBV15	-	TRBJ2-3	ATSSRDRITDTQY
TRBV19	-	TRBJ1-1	ASTGSTEAF
TRBV7-9	-	TRBJ2-7	ASSSTLGQGSSYEQY
TRBV4-1	-	TRBJ1-3	ASSRIEDPLGDTIY
TRBV18	-	TRBJ1-4	ASSPLSRVNEKLF
TRBV5-5	-	TRBJ2-7	ASSLAGQTTYEQY
TRBV5-1	-	TRBJ2-7	ASSLSSEQY
TRBV30	-	TRBJ2-7	AWSVRQGTIYEQY
TRBV19	-	TRBJ1-6	ASSIPGSPLH
TRBV2	-	TRBJ2-5	ASLTGGGETQY
TRBV30	-	TRBJ2-1	AWSVWASGRGNEQF
TRBV19	-	TRBJ1-6	ASSEATKRSPLH
TRBV6-5	-	TRBJ1-1	ASSTRGENTEAF
TRBV11-2	-	TRBJ2-5	ASSLAETSGSSETQY
TRBV6-5	-	TRBJ2-7	ASSPGGPSYEQY
TRBV7-2	-	TRBJ2-1	ASRRGQSPNEQF
TRBV23-1	-	TRBJ1-2	ASSGGDHFNPWAGYT
TRBV4-2	-	TRBJ1-2	ASSPGPGANYGYT
TRBV7-2	-	TRBJ1-3	ASSRRTGSGNTIY
TRBV4-1	-	TRBJ1-3	ASSQMASPLVGNTIY
TRBV2	-	TRBJ2-2	ASSEQRDRADTGELF
TRBV4-3	-	TRBJ2-2	ASSHTTDTGELF
TRBV7-9	-	-	ASSPMGPTYEQY
TRBV7-2	-	TRBJ1-1	ASSLAGGMNTEAF
TRBV5-4	-	TRBJ2-2	ASSWPGAGELF
TRBV11-3	-	TRBJ2-1	ASSPRLAEPQGNEQF
TRBV7-2	-	TRBJ2-5	ASSSSLGTQY
TRBV12-5	few	TRBJ2-1	ASGLVFGVANEQF
TRBV2	once	TRBJ1-2	ASSADRLNYGYT
TRBV6-5	once	TRBJ1-4	ASSQRGVEKLF